A single sample is the source of the 23 T cell receptor beta chains below, sequenced in a study of blood T cell repertoires in COVID-19. Some clones are missing from TCRdb's copy, which holds only in-frame ones; the method was immunoSEQ multiplex PCR. The data hold some 350,000 clones, with about 88% observed a single time. Sequencing was carried out using peripheral blood. These receptors were taken from a human donor in a cohort sampled during active COVID-19.

As for this clone: Additional DNA sequences in this sample encode the identical CDR3. The chain combines TRBV9 with TRBJ2-1; TRBD2 matches 7 bases. After removal of 2 bases from V and 0 bases from J, the junction contained 2 bases not matched to a gene. Germline values: CDR1 SGDLS, CDR2 YYNGEE. The length of the CDR3 is 15 residues. CDR3 DNA sequence: TGTGCCAGCAGCGTTGGCGGGGGCTCCTACAATGAGCAGTTCTTC. Its protein product is CASSVGGGSYNEQFF.

The sample holds one count of this clone. The chain combines TRBV5-1 with TRBJ2-5; TRBD2 agrees at 10 bases. The CDR3 is 17 amino acids. Germline trimming cut 7 bases from V and 1 base from J; bases unmatched to any gene: 13. CDR1 is SGHRS, CDR2 YFSETQ, per germline. The CDR3 is CASDPGRGTSVQETQYF. The CDR3 DNA reads as TGCGCCAGCGACCCCGGAAGGGGGACTAGCGTCCAAGAGACCCAGTACTTC.

The rearrangement links TRBV27 to TRBJ2-7; TRBD2 aligns across 11 bases. V lost 2 bases, J lost 3 bases, and 3 bases stayed unmatched. CDR3 size: 15 residues. The V gene's germline CDR1 is MNHEY and CDR2 SMNVEV (reference sequence). The CDR3 sequence: CASSLQTSGIYEQYF. The DNA of the CDR3 is TGTGCCAGCAGTTTACAGACTAGCGGGATCTACGAGCAGTACTTC.

This clone was seen a few times. The J gene is TRBJ2-2, the V gene TRBV6-5; 7 positions match TRBD2. CDR1 is MNHEY, CDR2 SVGAGI, per germline. The CDR3 runs to 14 residues. Unmatched junction bases numbered 13, after V lost 4 bases and J lost 14 bases. The CDR3 DNA sequence: TGTGCCAGCAGTTCTGCAGGGAAGTCGGGGGGTCTGTTTTTT. Amino acids: CASSSAGKSGGLFF.

J is TRBJ1-2 and V is TRBV2; D possibly corresponds to TRBD1 (5 bases). In germline, CDR1 is SNHLY, CDR2 FYNNEI. V was shortened by 2 bases and J by 7 bases, with 11 bases between the two germline ends. The CDR3 extends over 13 amino acids. CDR3 nucleotides: TGTGCCAGCAGTGAATTCGGGGGGTCTGGCTACACCTTC. Its protein is CASSEFGGSGYTF.

V usage is TRBV5-8 and J usage is TRBJ1-1, with D possibly matching TRBD1 (6 bases). Germline V CDR1 and CDR2: SGHTS, YDEGEE. Trimming left V 4 bases short and J 3 bases short, with 25 bases between. The CDR3 has 18 amino acids. The CDR3 region is CASSLAVGLDSFYTEAFF. The CDR3 nucleotides are TGTGCCAGCAGCCTTGCAGTGGGATTGGACAGCTTTTACACTGAAGCTTTCTTT.

The DNA of the CDR3 is TGTGCCAGCAGCCTGCAGACGGGGTACGAGCAGTACTTC. Its protein product is CASSLQTGYEQYF. The rearrangement joins TRBV4-2 to TRBJ2-7; D is perhaps TRBD2 (5 bases). This CDR3 has 13 amino acids. Trimming stripped 4 bases from V and 4 bases from J, with 11 bases between. CDR1 and CDR2 from the germline V gene are LGHNA and YNFKEQ.

The chain links TRBV14 to TRBJ2-1; TRBD2 agrees at 11 bases. J lost 3 bases, V lost 5 bases, and 6 bases had no gene match. CDR3 length: 16 amino acids. Germline CDR1 SGHDN, CDR2 FVKESK. CDR3 sequence (DNA): TGTGCCAGCAGCGCCTTAGCGGGAGGGTTCTACAATGAGCAGTTCTTC. This translates into CASSALAGGFYNEQFF. Full variable domain (rest looked up from reference TRBV14 and TRBJ2-1): EAGVTQFPSHSVIEKGQTVTLRCDPISGHDNLYWYRRVMGKEIKFLLHFVKESKQDESGMPNNRFLAERTGGTYSTLKVQPAELEDSGVYFCASSALAGGFYNEQFFGPGTRLTVL.

This chain links TRBV19 with TRBJ1-4, with D possibly matching TRBD1 (5 bases). Germline CDR1 LNHDA, CDR2 SQIVND (reference sequence). Trimming cost V 3 bases and J 10 bases, with 15 bases left between them. The CDR3 covers 14 residues. The CDR3 region has the DNA TGTGCCAGTAGTATGGGGCAGAACAGTGGAAAACTGTTTTTT. This codes for CASSMGQNSGKLFF. Based on the CDR3 plus reference TRBV19 and TRBJ1-4, the full variable domain is DGGITQSPKYLFRKEGQNVTLSCEQNLNHDAMYWYRQDPGQGLRLIYYSQIVNDFQKGDIAEGYSVSREKKESFPLTVTSAQKNPTAFYLCASSMGQNSGKLFFGSGTQLSVL.

This sequence joins TRBV19 and TRBJ2-7; a weak D match, TRBD2 (6 bases). Germline V gene data show CDR1 as LNHDA and CDR2 as SQIVND (reference sequence). V shed 3 bases and J shed 2 bases, with 11 bases lying between them. The CDR3 contains 14 residues. DNA for the CDR3: TGTGCCAGTAGTATTCGCGGGACGGCCTACGAGCAGTACTTC. Translated: CASSIRGTAYEQYF.

In nucleotides, the CDR3 is TGTGCCAGCAGTCCCGACAGGGGCCGTTGGGGCTACACCTTC. As protein: CASSPDRGRWGYTF. V and J are TRBV6-5 and TRBJ1-2; 8 nucleotides align to TRBD1. The junction had 10 bases not matched to a gene; V was cut back by 5 bases and J by 8 bases. Germline V CDR1 and CDR2: MNHEY, SVGAGI. The CDR3 loop spans 14 amino acids.

The J gene is TRBJ2-3, the V gene TRBV28; D is unresolved. CDR3 size: 17 residues. V was trimmed by 2 bases and J by 2 bases, leaving 17 bases between them. Germline V lookup: CDR1 MDHEN, CDR2 SYDVKM. The CDR3 protein is CASSLQFPPGNTDTQYF. The CDR3 DNA reads as TGTGCCAGCAGTTTACAATTCCCTCCGGGTAACACAGATACGCAGTATTTT.

This chain connects TRBV19 to TRBJ2-1; D perhaps matches TRBD1 (6 bases). Germline loops: CDR1 LNHDA, CDR2 SQIVND (reference sequence). Trimming left V 2 bases short and J 10 bases short, with 12 bases between. CDR3 length equals 13 residues. DNA of the CDR3: TGTGCCAGTAGTATATCAGGGGCCAGGGAGCAGTTCTTC. Its translation: CASSISGAREQFF.

The chain links TRBV18 to TRBJ1-2; maybe TRBD1 (6 bases). The CDR3 runs 15 residues. With 3 bases removed from V and 3 bases from J, the gap between germline ends came to 14 bases. Per germline, CDR1 KGHSH and CDR2 LQKENI. CDR3 amino acids: CASSPSGESHYGYTF. DNA for the CDR3: TGTGCCAGCTCACCGTCAGGGGAATCTCACTATGGCTACACCTTC.

Remarks on this clone: Additional DNA sequences in this sample encode the identical CDR3. The chain is built from TRBV5-1 and TRBJ1-1, with D possibly TRBD1 on 5 matching bases. The length of the CDR3 is 15 residues. The V end lost 0 bases, the J end lost 0 bases, and 9 bases lay between the germline ends. Germline CDR1 is SGHRS and CDR2 is YFSETQ. CDR3 region: CASSLAPGMNTEAFF. The DNA of the CDR3 is TGCGCCAGCAGCTTGGCTCCAGGGATGAACACTGAAGCTTTCTTT.

This chain links TRBV20-1 with TRBJ2-5; a possible D gene is TRBD2 (6 bases). Trimming removed 3 bases from V and 9 bases from J, with 14 bases in between. Germline V gives CDR1 DFQATT, CDR2 SNEGSKA (reference sequence). The CDR3 consists of 12 residues. CDR3 loop: CSASSGREAQYF. The DNA of the CDR3 is TGCAGTGCTAGTAGCGGACGCGAGGCCCAGTACTTC.

The rearrangement uses TRBV6-6 and TRBJ1-2; 10 bases agree with TRBD1. V lost 7 bases to trimming and J lost 6 bases; unmatched junction nucleotides: 8. Germline V CDR1 and CDR2: MNHNY, SVGAGI (reference sequence). The CDR3 has 14 amino acids. The CDR3 here is CASNSPTGGDGYTF. For the CDR3, the DNA is TGTGCCAGCAACTCCCCGACAGGGGGCGATGGCTACACCTTC.

The chain uses TRBV4-2 and TRBJ2-1; tentative D call: TRBD2 (5 bases). Germline V CDR1 and CDR2: LGHNA, YNFKEQ. The CDR3 loop spans 16 amino acids. The ends were cut back, 3 bases at V and 8 bases at J, with 20 bases in the middle. Here the CDR3 reads CASSHGRASPVYEQFF. The CDR3, as DNA: TGTGCCAGCAGCCACGGAAGGGCTAGCCCGGTCTATGAGCAGTTCTTC.

V gene TRBV19 combines with J gene TRBJ1-2; a weak D match, TRBD1 (6 bases). The CDR3 length is 14 residues. Trimming pared 7 bases from V and 0 bases from J, leaving 12 bases between. Germline CDR1 is LNHDA and CDR2 is SQIVND (reference sequence). CDR3 nucleotide sequence: TGTGCCAGTACTAAGACAGGTACTAACTATGGCTACACCTTC. It specifies CASTKTGTNYGYTF.

The V gene is TRBV14, the J gene TRBJ2-7; D is unclear. Trimming removed 6 bases at V and 2 bases at J, with 11 bases between. Germline V gene sequence: CDR1 SGHDN, CDR2 FVKESK. CDR3 length: 13 residues. CDR3 loop: CASSSTVTYEQYF. In nucleotides, the CDR3 is TGTGCCAGCAGTAGTACGGTAACCTACGAGCAGTACTTC.

This chain links TRBV24-1 with TRBJ2-3; 8 bases agree with TRBD1. The J segment lost 5 bases and the V segment lost 9 bases, leaving 15 bases of the junction unmatched. The germline gives CDR1 KGHDR, CDR2 SFDVKD. This CDR3 is built from 16 residues. The CDR3 is CATSPDRGRSGDTQYF. The DNA of the CDR3 is TGTGCCACCTCACCCGACAGGGGAAGATCAGGAGATACGCAGTATTTT.

The chain combines TRBV4-1 with TRBJ1-2, with D perhaps TRBD1 (6 bases). Between the trimmed V and J ends, which lost 0 bases and 8 bases, there was a span of 19 bases. From germline, CDR1 is MGHRA and CDR2 YSYEKL. The CDR3 extends over 16 amino acids. This chain's CDR3 is CASSQDVTGQIGGYTF. The CDR3, as DNA: TGCGCCAGCAGCCAAGATGTCACAGGGCAGATTGGCGGCTACACCTTC.

The chain combines TRBV9 with TRBJ1-1; D is unclear. This CDR3 spans 13 amino acids. Germline loops: CDR1 SGDLS, CDR2 YYNGEE. V was trimmed by 4 bases and J by 1 base, leaving 8 bases between them. The CDR3 nucleotides read TGTGCCAGCAGCTACAAAGAGAACACTGAAGCTTTCTTT. Its protein is CASSYKENTEAFF.